This T cell receptor (beta chain) was observed in a study of a mutant IDH1 vaccine in newly diagnosed glioma. Study information: Antecedent treatment encompassed radiotherapy, temozolomide, or their combination; the majority received both.

As to this clone: Its antigen is not known.

Indicated time point: week 47, end of study. Every single dose of the vaccine, 300 ug of mutant IDH1 20-mer peptide, came with topical imiquimod. The patients were given eight vaccinations, one each in weeks 1, 3, 5, 7, 11, 15, 19 and 23. The CDR3 loop spans 16 amino acids. Germline-derived CDR1 and CDR2 are LGHNA and YNFKEQ. V was trimmed by 0 bases and J by 1 base, leaving 12 bases between them. The data were produced by immunoSEQ multiplex PCR, yet TCRdb's version contains in-frame clones alone and is incomplete. The sample lists 45,000 to 55,000 clones, about 81% occurring once. The specimen comprised PBMCs, sampled from a glioma patient whose treatment included an IDH1 peptide vaccine. This clonotype was obtained from a woman between 25 and 40 years old with glioma. Some clones in this sample may be carry-over from other donors' samples. The chain is built from TRBV4-2 and TRBJ2-5; weak D call: TRBD1 (6 bases). The CDR3 DNA reads TGTGCCAGCAGCCAAGAACCCAGGGGACCCCAAGAGACCCAGTACTTC. Encoded protein: CASSQEPRGPQETQYF.